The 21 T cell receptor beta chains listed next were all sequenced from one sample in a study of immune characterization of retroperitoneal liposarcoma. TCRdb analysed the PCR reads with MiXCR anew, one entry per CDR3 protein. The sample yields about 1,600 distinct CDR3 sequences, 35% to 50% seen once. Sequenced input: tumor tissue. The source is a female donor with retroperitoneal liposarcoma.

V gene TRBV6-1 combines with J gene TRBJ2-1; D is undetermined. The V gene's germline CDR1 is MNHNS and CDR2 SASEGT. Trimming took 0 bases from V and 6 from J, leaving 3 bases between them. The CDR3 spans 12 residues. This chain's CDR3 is CASSEAVNEQFF. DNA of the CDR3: TGTGCCAGCAGTGAAGCTGTCAATGAGCAGTTCTTC.

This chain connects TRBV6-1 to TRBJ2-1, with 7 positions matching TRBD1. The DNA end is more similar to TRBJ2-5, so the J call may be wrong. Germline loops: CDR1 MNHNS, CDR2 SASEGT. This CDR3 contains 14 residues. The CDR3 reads CASSFLTGVETQYF. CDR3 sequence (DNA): TGTGCCAGCAGTTTCCTCACAGGGGTGGAGACCCAGTACTTC.

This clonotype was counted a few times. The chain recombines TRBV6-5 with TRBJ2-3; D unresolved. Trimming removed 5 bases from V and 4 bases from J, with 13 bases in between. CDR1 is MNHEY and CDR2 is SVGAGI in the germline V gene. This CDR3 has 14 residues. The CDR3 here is CASSRSDFADTQYF. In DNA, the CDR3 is TGTGCCAGCAGTCGGAGTGATTTCGCAGATACGCAGTATTTT.

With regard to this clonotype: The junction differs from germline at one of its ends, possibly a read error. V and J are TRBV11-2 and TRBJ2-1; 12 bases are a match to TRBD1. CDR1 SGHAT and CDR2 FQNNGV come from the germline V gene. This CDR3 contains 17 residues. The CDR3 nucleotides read TGTGCCAGCTGCTTAGATGCCCGGGACAGGGGGCGAGAGACCCAGTTCTTC. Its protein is CASCLDARDRGRETQFF. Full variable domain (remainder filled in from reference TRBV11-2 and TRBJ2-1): EAGVAQSPRYKIIEKRQSVAFWCNPISGHATLYWYQQILGQGPKLLIQFQNNGVVDDSQLPKDRFSAERLKGVDSTLKIQPAKLEDSAVYLCASCLDARDRGRETQFFGPGTRLTVL.

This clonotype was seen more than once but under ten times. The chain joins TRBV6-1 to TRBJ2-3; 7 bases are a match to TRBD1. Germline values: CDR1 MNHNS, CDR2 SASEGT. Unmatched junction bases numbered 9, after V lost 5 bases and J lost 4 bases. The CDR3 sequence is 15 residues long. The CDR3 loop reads CASSSEDRESDTQYF. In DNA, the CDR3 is TGTGCCAGCAGTTCCGAAGACAGGGAATCAGATACGCAGTATTTT.

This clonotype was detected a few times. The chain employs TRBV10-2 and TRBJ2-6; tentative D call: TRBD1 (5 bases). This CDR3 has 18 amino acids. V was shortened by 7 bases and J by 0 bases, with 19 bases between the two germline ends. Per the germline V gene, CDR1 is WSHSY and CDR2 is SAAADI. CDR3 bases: TGCGCCAGCACTAAAGGCCCAGGGTTTCCCTCTGGGGCCAACGTCCTGACTTTC. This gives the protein CASTKGPGFPSGANVLTF.

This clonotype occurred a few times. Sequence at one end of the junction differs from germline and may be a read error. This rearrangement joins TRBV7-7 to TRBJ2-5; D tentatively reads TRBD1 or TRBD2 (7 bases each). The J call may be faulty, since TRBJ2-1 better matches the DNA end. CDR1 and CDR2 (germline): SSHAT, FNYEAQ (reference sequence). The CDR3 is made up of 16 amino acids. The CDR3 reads CASSQGGGSGIDEQFF. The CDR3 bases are TGTGCTAGCAGCCAGGGGGGGGGAAGCGGGATTGATGAGCAGTTCTTC.

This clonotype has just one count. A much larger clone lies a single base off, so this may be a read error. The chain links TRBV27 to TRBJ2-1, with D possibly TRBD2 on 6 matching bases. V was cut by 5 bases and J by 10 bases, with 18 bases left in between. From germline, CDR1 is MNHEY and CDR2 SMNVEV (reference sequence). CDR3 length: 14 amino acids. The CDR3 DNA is TGTGCCAGCAGTGTACGGGGGAAGGAGTACGAGCAGTTCTTC. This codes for CASSVRGKEYEQFF.

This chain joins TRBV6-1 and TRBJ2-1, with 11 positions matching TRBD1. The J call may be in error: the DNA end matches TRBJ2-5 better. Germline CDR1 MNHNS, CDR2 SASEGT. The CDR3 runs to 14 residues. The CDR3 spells CASSRTGGQETQYF. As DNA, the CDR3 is TGTGCCAGCAGCCGGACAGGGGGCCAGGAGACCCAGTACTTC.

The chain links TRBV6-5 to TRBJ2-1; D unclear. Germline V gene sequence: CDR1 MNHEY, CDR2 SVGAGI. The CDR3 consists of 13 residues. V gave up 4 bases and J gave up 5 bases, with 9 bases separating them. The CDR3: CASSWAVNNEQFF. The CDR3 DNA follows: TGTGCCAGCAGTTGGGCCGTTAACAATGAGCAGTTCTTC.

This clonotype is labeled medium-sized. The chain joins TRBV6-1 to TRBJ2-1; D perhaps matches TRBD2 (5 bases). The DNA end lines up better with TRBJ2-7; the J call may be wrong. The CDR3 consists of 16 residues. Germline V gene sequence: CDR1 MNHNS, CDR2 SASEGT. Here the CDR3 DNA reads TGTGCCAGCAGTGAATATGCGCTAGCCAGCTCCTACGAGCAGTACTTC. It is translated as CASSEYALASSYEQYF.

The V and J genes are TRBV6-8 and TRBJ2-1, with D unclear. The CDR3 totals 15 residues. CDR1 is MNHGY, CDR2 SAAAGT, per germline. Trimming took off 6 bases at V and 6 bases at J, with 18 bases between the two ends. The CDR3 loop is CASSVSTLGSNEQFF. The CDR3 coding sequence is TGTGCCAGCAGCGTATCCACGCTTGGGTCCAATGAGCAGTTCTTC.

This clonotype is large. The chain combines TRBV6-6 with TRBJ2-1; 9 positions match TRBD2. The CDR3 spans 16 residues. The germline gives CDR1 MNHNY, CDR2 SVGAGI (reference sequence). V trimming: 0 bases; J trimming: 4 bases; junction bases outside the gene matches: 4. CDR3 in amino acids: CASSYSPTSGYNEQFF. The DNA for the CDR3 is TGTGCCAGCAGTTACTCGCCGACTAGCGGTTACAATGAGCAGTTCTTC.

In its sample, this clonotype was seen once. CDR3 nucleotide sequence: TGTGCCAGCAGTCTCACGGTAGAGACCCAGTACTTC. Translating gives CASSLTVETQYF. The chain employs TRBV12-3 or TRBV12-4 and TRBJ2-1; D remains ambiguous. The DNA matches TRBJ2-5 better at its end, which makes the J call doubtful. The CDR3 length is 12 residues.

CDR3 DNA: TGTGCCAGCAGTGAACTACTAGCGGGAGGGAAGAATGAGCAGTTCTTC. Translation gives CASSELLAGGKNEQFF. This chain connects TRBV6-1 to TRBJ2-1; 13 bases align to TRBD2. CDR3 length: 16 amino acids. V lost 2 bases, J lost 7 bases, and 5 bases stayed unmatched. Germline V gene sequence: CDR1 MNHNS, CDR2 SASEGT.

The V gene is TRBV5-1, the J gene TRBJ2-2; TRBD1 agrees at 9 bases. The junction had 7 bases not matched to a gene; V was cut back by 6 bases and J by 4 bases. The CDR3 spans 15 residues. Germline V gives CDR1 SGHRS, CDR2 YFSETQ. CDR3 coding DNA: TGCGCCAGCACTGGGACAGGGTCAGGCACCGGGGAGCTGTTTTTT. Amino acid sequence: CASTGTGSGTGELFF.

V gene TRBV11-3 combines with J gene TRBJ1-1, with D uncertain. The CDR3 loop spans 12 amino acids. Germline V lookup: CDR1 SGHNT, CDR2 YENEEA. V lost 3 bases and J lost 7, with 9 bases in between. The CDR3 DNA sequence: TGTGCCAGCAGCTTCAGGCCCGATGAAGCTTTCTTT. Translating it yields CASSFRPDEAFF.

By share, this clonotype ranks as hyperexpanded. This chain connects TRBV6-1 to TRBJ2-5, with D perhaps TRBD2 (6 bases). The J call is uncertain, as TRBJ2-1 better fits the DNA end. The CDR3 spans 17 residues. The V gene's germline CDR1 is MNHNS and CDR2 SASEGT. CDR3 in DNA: TGTGCCAGCAGTCTGGATGGAGGGGCCCTCTCCCAAGAGACCCAGTTCTTC. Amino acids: CASSLDGGALSQETQFF.

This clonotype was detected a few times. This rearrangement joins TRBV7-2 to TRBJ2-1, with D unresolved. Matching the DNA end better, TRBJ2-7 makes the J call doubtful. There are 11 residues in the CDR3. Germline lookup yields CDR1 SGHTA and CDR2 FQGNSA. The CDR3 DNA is TGTGCCAGCAGCAACTACGACGAGCAGTACTTC. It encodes CASSNYDEQYF.

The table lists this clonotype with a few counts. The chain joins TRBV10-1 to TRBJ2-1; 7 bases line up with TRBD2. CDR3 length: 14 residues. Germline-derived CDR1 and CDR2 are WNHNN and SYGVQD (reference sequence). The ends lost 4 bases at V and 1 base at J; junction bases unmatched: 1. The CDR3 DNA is TGCGCCAGCAGTGGCGGGGGTTCCTACAATGAGCAGTTCTTC. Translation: CASSGGGSYNEQFF.

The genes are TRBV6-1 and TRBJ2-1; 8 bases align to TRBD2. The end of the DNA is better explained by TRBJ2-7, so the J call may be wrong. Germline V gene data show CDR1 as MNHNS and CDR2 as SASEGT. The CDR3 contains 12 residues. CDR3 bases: TGTGCCAGCAAGAGGACTAGCCCCGAGCAGTACTTC. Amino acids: CASKRTSPEQYF.